The following is a T cell receptor (beta chain) sequence with its context. This clonotype was seen only a few times. Its antigen target is currently unknown. There are no base qualities to consult, and no much larger clone falls within one base. V and J are trimmed by 3 bases and 1 base, and the gene matches miss 14 bases of the junction. As encoded in the germline V gene, CDR1 is MGHRA while CDR2 is YSYEKL. The cysteine opens and the phenylalanine closes a CDR3 of 19 amino acids. Only CDR3 DNA remains: 57 bases, in frame from the first base. The data originate from a study of T cells in Graves' hyperthyroidism and ophthalmopathy (dated by TCRdb to the late 2010s). Broadly, across the study: Peripheral blood was sampled at the time of initial diagnosis, prior to any treatment. TCR V-J signatures able to tell the groups apart were searched for in a discovery cohort of 90 to 100 patients, of whom about 40 had Graves' ophthalmopathy and about 55 had stable Graves' hyperthyroidism. Prospective prediction of ophthalmopathy was tested in an independent validation cohort of 18 to 20 hyperthyroidism patients and 17 patients who later progressed to ophthalmopathy. After blood sampling, hyperthyroidism patients were treated with methimazole at a starting dose of 30 mg daily, and ophthalmopathy patients were treated with high-dose intravenous methylprednisolone. The paper describes TCR Vbeta CDR3 sequencing of 140 or so peripheral blood samples, made up of roughly 45 ophthalmopathy patients, around 73 hyperthyroidism patients and 17 progressor patients. The approximately 95 discovery patients were divided at random into training and test sets in a 7:3 ratio. In several Graves' hyperthyroidism patients, the study also compared T-cell repertoires from thyroid tissue with T-cell repertoires from blood.

General findings and caveats noted by the study authors: In validation, progression to ophthalmopathy was predicted by the model with 55% to 71% sensitivity and 72% to 85% specificity, a median of about 6.8 months before onset. Most expanded thyroid clonotypes (frequency above 0.001) were also detected in blood, a finding suggesting that blood repertoires may reflect thyroid immune responses. Sample size was not statistically predetermined, and investigators were not blinded to group allocation. Ophthalmopathy was separated from stable hyperthyroidism by a 13 V-J signature model, with roughly 88% sensitivity and about 84% specificity obtained in cross-validation and 80%/75% obtained in testing.

The TCR beta CDR3 regions were amplified from the RNA transcripts. For the first round of RT-PCR on the TCR CDR3, the HTBI primer set was used together with the Qiagen OneStep RT-PCR kit. A second multiplex PCR round built the libraries, followed by size selection and purification. The libraries were sequenced on an Illumina HiSeq2000 using paired-end 100 bp reads. Concerning the study's data processing: SOAPnuke was used to process the raw data, with reads discarded if the reads contained adapters or uncalled bases, had a mean Phred below 15, or lacked an exact constant-primer or identifier match. COPE v1.2.5 was used to merge the high-quality paired reads, and each unique nucleotide sequence was defined as a clonotype. Clonotypes were aligned to IMGT TRBV, TRBD and TRBJ reference segments using MiTCR v1.1. The analysis was restricted to V-J combinations with a frequency above 0.0001, which together covered about 99% of the repertoires. The TCS score was defined as F50 (clonal expansion) divided by E x V (chaos), with BLOSUM62-based TCRdist calculated between CDR3 peptides within each V-J. Welch's t-statistics and random forest reduced 450 to 600 V-J features to about 13, which were used in a naive Bayes classifier (R e1071). TCRdb passed the public sequencing reads through fastp at Q25 and MiXCR, retaining productive beta sequences. One record per CDR3 amino acid sequence lists the most common genes and DNA. None of the V and J calls come from the authors' own analysis; TCRdb made them. This sample holds hundreds of thousands of distinct CDR3 sequences; about 14% were observed only once. The ten top clones hold roughly 5.7% of the sample.

Hyperthyroidism patients were newly diagnosed, had a disease duration of under 2 months, and were aged 18 to 65 years. Any patient with an uncontrolled infection, another autoimmune disease, pregnancy or lactation was excluded. Diagnoses were based on clinical symptoms, serum thyroxine and TRAb, thyroid ultrasound and orbital computed tomography. Blood from progressor patients was collected at the time of first diagnosis with hyperthyroidism, before any ophthalmopathy symptoms had appeared. PBMCs were separated from under 12 ml of fresh peripheral blood using Ficoll-Paque density gradient centrifugation. Progressor patients were initially diagnosed with Graves' hyperthyroidism and developed ophthalmopathy during follow-up. Total RNA was extracted with Trizol reagent, and quality was checked on an Agilent 2100 Bioanalyzer.

Specimen: blood. This TCR derives from a woman in her twenties or thirties with Graves' hyperthyroidism that later progressed to Graves' ophthalmopathy. This receptor chain uses TRBV4-1 and TRBJ2-1, and TRBD2 matches 8 of the central bases. The nucleotide sequence is TGCGCCAGCAGCCAGGGTACTAGCGGAGGAGCATTTTCCTACAATGAGCAGTTCTTC. This gives the protein CASSQGTSGGAFSYNEQFF.